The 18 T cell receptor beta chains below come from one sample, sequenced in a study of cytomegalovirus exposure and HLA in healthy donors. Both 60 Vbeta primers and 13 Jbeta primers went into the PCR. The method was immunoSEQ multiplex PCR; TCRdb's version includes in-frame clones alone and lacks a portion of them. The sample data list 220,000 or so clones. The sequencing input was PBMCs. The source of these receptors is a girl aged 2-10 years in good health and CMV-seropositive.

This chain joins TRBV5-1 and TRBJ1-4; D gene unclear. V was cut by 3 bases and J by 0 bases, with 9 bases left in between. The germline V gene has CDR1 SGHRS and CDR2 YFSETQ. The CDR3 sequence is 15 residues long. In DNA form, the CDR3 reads TGCGCCAGCAGCTCGAGCCCTGCAACTAATGAAAAACTGTTTTTT. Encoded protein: CASSSSPATNEKLFF.

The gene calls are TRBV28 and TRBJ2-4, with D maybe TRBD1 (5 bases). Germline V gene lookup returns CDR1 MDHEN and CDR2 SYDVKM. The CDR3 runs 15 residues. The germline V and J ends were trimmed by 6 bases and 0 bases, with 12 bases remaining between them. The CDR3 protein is CASSPTDLAKNIQYF. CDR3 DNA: TGTGCCAGCAGCCCGACAGACCTAGCCAAAAACATTCAGTACTTC.

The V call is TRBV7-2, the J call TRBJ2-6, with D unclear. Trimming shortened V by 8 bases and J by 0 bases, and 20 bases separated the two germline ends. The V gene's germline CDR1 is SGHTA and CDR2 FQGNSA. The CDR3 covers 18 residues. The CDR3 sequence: CASSTLRTPYSGANVLTF. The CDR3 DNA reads TGTGCCAGCTCAACCCTCCGTACTCCCTACTCTGGGGCCAACGTCCTGACTTTC.

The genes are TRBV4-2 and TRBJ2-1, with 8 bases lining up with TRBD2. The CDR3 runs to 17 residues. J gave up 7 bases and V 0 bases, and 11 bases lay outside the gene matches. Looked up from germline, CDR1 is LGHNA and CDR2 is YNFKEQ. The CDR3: CASSQDFPGGFLNEQFF. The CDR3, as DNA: TGTGCCAGCAGCCAAGATTTTCCGGGGGGGTTTTTGAATGAGCAGTTCTTC.

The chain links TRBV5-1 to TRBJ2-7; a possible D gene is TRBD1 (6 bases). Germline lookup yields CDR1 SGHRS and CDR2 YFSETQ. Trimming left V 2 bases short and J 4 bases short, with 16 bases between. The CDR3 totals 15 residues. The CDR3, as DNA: TGCGCCAGCAGCTTCCTACAAGGACAGCTTTACGAGCAGTACTTC. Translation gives CASSFLQGQLYEQYF.

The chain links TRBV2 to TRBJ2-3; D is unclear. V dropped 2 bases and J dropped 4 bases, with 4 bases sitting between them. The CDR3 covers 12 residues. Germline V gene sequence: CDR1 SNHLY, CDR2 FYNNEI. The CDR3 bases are TGTGCCAGCAGTGAATTCGCAGATACGCAGTATTTT. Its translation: CASSEFADTQYF.

The DNA for the CDR3 is TGTGCTAGTGGTCTACTACCCCCGGGACTAGCGGGAGGGGCCCTCTCCTACAATGAGCAGTTCTTC. Its translation is CASGLLPPGLAGGALSYNEQFF. The chain couples TRBV12-5 to TRBJ2-1, with TRBD2 matching 16 bases. The CDR3 has 22 residues. Trimming cost V 5 bases and J 0 bases; bases outside gene matches: 16. Germline CDR1 reads LGHNT; CDR2 reads FRNRAP.

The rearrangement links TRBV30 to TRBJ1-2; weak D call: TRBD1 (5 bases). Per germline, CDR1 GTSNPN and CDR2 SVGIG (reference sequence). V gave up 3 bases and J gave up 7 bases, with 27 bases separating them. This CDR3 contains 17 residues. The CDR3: CAWRTPRRDSGRGGYTF. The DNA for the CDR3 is TGTGCCTGGAGGACTCCCCGCCGGGACTCCGGGCGTGGTGGCTACACCTTC.

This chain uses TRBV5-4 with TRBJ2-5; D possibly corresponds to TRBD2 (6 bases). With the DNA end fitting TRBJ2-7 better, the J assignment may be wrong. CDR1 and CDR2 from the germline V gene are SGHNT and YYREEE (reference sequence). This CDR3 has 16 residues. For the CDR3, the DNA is TGTGCCAGCAGCTTGGATATGGCGGGAAGTTTACACGAGCAGTACTTC. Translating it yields CASSLDMAGSLHEQYF.

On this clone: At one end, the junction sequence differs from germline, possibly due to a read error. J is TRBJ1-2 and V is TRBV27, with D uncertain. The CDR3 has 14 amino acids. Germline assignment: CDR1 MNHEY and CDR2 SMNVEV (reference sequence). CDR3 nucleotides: TGTGCCAGCAGTTTCTATGGCGGCCAATATGGTTACACCTTC. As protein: CASSFYGGQYGYTF.

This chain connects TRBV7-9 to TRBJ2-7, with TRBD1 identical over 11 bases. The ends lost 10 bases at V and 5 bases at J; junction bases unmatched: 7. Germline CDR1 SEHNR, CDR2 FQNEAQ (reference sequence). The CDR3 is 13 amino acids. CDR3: CATWGTGGNEQYF. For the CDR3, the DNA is TGTGCCACCTGGGGGACAGGGGGAAACGAGCAGTACTTC.

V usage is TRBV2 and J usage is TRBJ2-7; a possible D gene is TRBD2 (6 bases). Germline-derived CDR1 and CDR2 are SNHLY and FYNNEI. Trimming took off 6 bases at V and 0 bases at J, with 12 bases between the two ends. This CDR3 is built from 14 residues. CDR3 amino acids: CASRAGSSSYEQYF. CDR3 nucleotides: TGTGCCAGCAGGGCGGGGTCAAGCTCCTACGAGCAGTACTTC. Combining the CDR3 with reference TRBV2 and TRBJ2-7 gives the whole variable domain EPEVTQTPSHQVTQMGQEVILRCVPISNHLYFYWYRQILGQKVEFLVSFYNNEISEKSEIFDDQFSVERPDGSNFTLKIRSTKLEDSAMYFCASRAGSSSYEQYFGPGTRLTVT.

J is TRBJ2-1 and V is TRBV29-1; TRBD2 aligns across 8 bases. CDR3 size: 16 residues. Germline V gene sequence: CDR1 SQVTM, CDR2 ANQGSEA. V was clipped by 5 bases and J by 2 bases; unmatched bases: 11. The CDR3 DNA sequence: TGCAGCGTTCGTAGCGGGGACCCGACCACCTACAATGAGCAGTTCTTC. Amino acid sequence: CSVRSGDPTTYNEQFF.

CDR3 amino acids: CASSYSEGTQYF. CDR3 coding DNA: TGTGCCAGCAGTTACTCGGAGGGTACGCAGTATTTT. The chain has TRBV6-6 and TRBJ2-3; the D gene is possibly TRBD2 (6 bases). This CDR3 is 12 amino acids long. Trimming shortened V by 0 bases and J by 8 bases, and 6 bases separated the two germline ends. CDR1 is MNHNY and CDR2 is SVGAGI in the germline V gene (reference sequence).

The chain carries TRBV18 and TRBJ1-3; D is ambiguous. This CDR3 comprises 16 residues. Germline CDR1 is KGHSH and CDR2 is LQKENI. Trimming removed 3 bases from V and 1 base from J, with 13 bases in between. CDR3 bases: TGTGCCAGCTCACCGGGCCCCCCGAGATCTGGAAACACCATATATTTT. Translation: CASSPGPPRSGNTIYF.

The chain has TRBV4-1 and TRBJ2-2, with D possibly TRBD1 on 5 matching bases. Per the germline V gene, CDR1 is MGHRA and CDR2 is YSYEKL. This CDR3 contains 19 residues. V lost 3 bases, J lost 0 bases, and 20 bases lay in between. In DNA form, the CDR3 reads TGCGCCAGCAGCCAGGAAGGGGCAAAATATACCTCGAACACCGGGGAGCTGTTTTTT. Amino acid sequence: CASSQEGAKYTSNTGELFF.

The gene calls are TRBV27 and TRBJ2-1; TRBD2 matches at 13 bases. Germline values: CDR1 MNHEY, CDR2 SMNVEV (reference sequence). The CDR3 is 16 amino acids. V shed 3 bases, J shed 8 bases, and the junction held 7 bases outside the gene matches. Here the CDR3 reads CASSFHGLAGADEQFF. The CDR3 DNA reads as TGTGCCAGCAGTTTCCACGGACTAGCGGGAGCAGATGAGCAGTTCTTC.

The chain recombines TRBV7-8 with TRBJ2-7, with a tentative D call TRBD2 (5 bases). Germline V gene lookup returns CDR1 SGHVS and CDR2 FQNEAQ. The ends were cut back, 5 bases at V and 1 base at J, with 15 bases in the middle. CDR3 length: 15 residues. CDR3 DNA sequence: TGTGCCAGCAGCCCCAGTCTAGGAGGTTCCTACGAGCAGTACTTC. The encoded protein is CASSPSLGGSYEQYF.